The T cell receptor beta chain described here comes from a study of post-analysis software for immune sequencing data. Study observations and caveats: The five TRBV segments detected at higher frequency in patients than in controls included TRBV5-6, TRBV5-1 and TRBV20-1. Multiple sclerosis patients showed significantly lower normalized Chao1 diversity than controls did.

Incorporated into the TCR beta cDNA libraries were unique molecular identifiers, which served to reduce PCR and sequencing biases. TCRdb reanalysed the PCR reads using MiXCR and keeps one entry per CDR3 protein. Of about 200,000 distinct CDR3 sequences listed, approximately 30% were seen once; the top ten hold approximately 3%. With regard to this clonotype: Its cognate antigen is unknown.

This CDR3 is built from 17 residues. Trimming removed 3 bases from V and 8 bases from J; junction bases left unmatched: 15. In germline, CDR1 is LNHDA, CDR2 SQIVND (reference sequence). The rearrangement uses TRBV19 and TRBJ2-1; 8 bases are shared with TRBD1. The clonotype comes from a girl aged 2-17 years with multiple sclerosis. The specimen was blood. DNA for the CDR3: TGTGCCAGTAGTATCCCAGGGGGCCGATTTTTTCACGATGAGCAGTTCTTC. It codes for CASSIPGGRFFHDEQFF.